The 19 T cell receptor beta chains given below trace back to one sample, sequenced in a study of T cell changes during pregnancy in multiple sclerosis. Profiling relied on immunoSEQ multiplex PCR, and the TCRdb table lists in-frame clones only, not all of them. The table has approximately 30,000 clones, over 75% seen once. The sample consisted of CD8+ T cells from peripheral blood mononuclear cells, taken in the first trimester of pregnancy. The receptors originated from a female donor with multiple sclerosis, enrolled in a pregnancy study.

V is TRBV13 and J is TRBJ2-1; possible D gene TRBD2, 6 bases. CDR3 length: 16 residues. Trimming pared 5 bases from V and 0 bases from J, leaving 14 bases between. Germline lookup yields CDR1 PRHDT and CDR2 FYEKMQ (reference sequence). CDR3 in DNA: TGTGCCAGCAGCCTGCACGCGGGATACTCCTACAATGAGCAGTTCTTC. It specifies CASSLHAGYSYNEQFF. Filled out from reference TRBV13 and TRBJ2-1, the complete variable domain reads AAGVIQSPRHLIKEKRETATLKCYPIPRHDTVYWYQQGPGQDPQFLISFYEKMQSDKGSIPDRFSAQQFSDYHSELNMSSLELGDSALYFCASSLHAGYSYNEQFFGPGTRLTVL.

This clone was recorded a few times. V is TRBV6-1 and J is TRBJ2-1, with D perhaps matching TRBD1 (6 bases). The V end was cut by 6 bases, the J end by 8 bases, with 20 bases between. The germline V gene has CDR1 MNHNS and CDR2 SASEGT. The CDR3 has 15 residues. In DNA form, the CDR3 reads TGTGCCAGCAGGGAACCGGCCAGGCACAGGGATGAGCAGTTCTTC. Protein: CASREPARHRDEQFF.

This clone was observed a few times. CDR3 DNA sequence: TGTGCCAGCAGTTCGGACAGGGGTTACGAAGCTTTCTTT. Its translation: CASSSDRGYEAFF. The chain employs TRBV6-5 and TRBJ1-1; 9 nucleotides agree with TRBD1. The ends lost 4 bases at V and 8 bases at J; junction bases unmatched: 5. CDR3 length: 13 residues. Germline V gene sequence: CDR1 MNHEY, CDR2 SVGAGI.

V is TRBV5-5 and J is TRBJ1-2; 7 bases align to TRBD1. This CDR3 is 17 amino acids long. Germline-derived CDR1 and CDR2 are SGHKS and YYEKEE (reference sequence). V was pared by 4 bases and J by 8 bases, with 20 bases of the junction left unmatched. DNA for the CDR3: TGTGCCAGCAGCCTTATCCTTCCTCAGGGGGATTGGCTAGGCTACACCTTC. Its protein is CASSLILPQGDWLGYTF. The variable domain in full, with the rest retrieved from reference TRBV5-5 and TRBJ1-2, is DAGVTQSPTHLIKTRGQQVTLRCSPISGHKSVSWYQQVLGQGPQFIFQYYEKEERGRGNFPDRFSARQFPNYSSELNVNALLLGDSALYLCASSLILPQGDWLGYTFGSGTRLTVV.

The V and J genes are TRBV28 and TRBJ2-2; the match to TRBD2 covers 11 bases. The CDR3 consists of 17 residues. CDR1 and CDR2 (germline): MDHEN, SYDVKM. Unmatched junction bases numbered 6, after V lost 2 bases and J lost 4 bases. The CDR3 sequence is CASSLATSGSVTGELFF. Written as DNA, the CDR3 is TGTGCCAGCAGTTTAGCTACTAGCGGGAGTGTCACCGGGGAGCTGTTTTTT.

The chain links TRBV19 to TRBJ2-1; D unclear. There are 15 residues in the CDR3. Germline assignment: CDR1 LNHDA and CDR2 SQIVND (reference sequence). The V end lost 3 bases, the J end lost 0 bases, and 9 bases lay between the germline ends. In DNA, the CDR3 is TGTGCCAGTAGTATTGAGGAGAGCTCCTACAATGAGCAGTTCTTC. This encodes CASSIEESSYNEQFF.

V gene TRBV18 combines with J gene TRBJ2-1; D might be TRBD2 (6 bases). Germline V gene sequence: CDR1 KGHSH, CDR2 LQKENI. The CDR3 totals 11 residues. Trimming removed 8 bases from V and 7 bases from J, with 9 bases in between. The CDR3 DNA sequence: TGTGCCAGCCCGGCGGGGAATGAGCAGTTCTTC. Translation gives CASPAGNEQFF. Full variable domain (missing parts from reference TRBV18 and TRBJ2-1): NAGVMQNPRHLVRRRGQEARLRCSPMKGHSHVYWYRQLPEEGLKFMVYLQKENIIDESGMPKERFSAEFPKEGPSILRIQQVVRGDSAAYFCASPAGNEQFFGPGTRLTVL.

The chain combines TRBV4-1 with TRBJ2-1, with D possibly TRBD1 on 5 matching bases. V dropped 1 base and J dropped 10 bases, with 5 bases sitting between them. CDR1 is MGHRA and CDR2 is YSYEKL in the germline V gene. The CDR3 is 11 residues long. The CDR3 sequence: CASSQGTEQFF. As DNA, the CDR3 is TGCGCCAGCAGCCAAGGGACAGAGCAGTTCTTC.

The CDR3 sequence: CASSVDRGGAREQYF. In DNA, the CDR3 is TGTGCCAGCAGTGTAGACAGGGGTGGGGCTCGCGAGCAGTACTTC. The chain recombines TRBV6-1 with TRBJ2-7; 8 bases fit TRBD1. Germline V gives CDR1 MNHNS, CDR2 SASEGT. Trimming cost V 4 bases and J 6 bases; bases outside gene matches: 11. CDR3 length equals 15 residues.

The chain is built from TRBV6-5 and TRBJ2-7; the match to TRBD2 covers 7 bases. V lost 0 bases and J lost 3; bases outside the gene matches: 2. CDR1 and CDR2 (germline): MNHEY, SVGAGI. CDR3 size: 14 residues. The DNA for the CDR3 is TGTGCCAGCAGTTACTCGACGGGGGGCTACGAGCAGTACTTC. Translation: CASSYSTGGYEQYF.

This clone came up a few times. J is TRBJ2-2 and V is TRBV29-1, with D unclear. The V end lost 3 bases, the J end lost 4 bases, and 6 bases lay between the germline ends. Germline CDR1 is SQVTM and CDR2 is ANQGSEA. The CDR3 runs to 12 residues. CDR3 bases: TGCAGCGTTGAGGAGTCCACCGGGGAGCTGTTTTTT. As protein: CSVEESTGELFF.

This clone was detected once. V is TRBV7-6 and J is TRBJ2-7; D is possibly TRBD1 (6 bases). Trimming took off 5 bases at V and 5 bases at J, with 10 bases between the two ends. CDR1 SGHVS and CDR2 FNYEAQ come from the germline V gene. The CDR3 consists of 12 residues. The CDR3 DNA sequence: TGTGCCAGCAGCGCGCAGGGGCACGAGCAGTACTTC. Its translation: CASSAQGHEQYF.

CDR3 DNA sequence: TGTGCCAGCAGTTCTAGCGGGATCTTCAATGAGCAGTTCTTC. It yields the protein CASSSSGIFNEQFF. The chain joins TRBV27 to TRBJ2-1; 9 positions agree with TRBD2. This CDR3 is 14 amino acids long. V lost 4 bases and J lost 6; bases outside the gene matches: 4. Germline V CDR1 and CDR2: MNHEY, SMNVEV (reference sequence).

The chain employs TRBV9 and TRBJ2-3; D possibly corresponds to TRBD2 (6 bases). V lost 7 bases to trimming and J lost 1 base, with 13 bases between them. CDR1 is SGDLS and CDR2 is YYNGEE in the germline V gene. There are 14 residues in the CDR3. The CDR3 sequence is CASQAWGGTDTQYF. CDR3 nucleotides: TGTGCCAGCCAGGCTTGGGGGGGCACAGATACGCAGTATTTT.

The CDR3 loop reads CASGGGVRDTQYF. The CDR3 bases are TGTGCCAGCGGAGGGGGCGTTCGGGATACGCAGTATTTT. V usage is TRBV7-9 and J usage is TRBJ2-3; possibly TRBD1 for D (7 bases). The CDR3 is 13 amino acids. Germline values: CDR1 SEHNR, CDR2 FQNEAQ (reference sequence). Trimming stripped 8 bases from V and 6 bases from J, with 15 bases between. Based on the CDR3 plus reference TRBV7-9 and TRBJ2-3, the full variable domain is DTGVSQNPRHKITKRGQNVTFRCDPISEHNRLYWYRQTLGQGPEFLTYFQNEAQLEKSRLLSDRFSAERPKGSFSTLEIQRTEQGDSAMYLCASGGGVRDTQYFGPGTRLTVL.

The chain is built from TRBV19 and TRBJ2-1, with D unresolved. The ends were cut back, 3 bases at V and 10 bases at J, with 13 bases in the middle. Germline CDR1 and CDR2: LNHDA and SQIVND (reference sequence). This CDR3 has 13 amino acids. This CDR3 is CASSMRGGIEQFF. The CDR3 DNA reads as TGTGCCAGTAGTATGAGAGGCGGCATCGAGCAGTTCTTC.

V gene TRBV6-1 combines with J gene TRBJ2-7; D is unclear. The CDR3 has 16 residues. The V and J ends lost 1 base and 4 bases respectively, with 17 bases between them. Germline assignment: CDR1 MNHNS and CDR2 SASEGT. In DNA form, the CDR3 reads TGTGCCAGCAGTGAAGAGGCCGTGGGTTGGGCGTACGAGCAGTACTTC. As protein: CASSEEAVGWAYEQYF.

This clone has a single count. CDR3 in amino acids: CASSTTAGSNEKLFF. CDR3 in DNA: TGTGCCAGCAGTACCACCGCAGGGTCCAATGAAAAACTGTTTTTT. The rearrangement uses TRBV6-4 and TRBJ1-4; perhaps TRBD1 as D (5 bases). V was shortened by 5 bases and J by 5 bases, with 15 bases between the two germline ends. Germline assignment: CDR1 MRHNA and CDR2 SNTAGT. CDR3 length equals 15 residues.

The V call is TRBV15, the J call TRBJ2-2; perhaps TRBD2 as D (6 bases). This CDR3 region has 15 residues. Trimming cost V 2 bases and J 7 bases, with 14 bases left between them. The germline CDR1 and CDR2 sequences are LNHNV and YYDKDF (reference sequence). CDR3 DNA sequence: TGTGCCACCAGCAGAAGTAGCGGATCTGACGGGGAGCTGTTTTTT. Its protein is CATSRSSGSDGELFF. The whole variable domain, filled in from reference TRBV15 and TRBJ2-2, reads DAMVIQNPRYQVTQFGKPVTLSCSQTLNHNVMYWYQQKSSQAPKLLFHYYDKDFNNEADTPDNFQSRRPNTSFCFLDIRSPGLGDTAMYLCATSRSSGSDGELFFGEGSRLTVL.